This T cell receptor (beta chain) was observed in a study of blood T cells in healthy people across ages. V was pared by 5 bases and J by 0 bases, with 8 bases between. The CDR3 covers 14 residues. Per germline, CDR1 DFQATT and CDR2 SNEGSKA (reference sequence). For the second PCR, which ran for 7 to 11 cycles, a sample-barcoded 5' primer and a J-beta primer mix were used. Each CDR3 protein gets one entry after TCRdb re-called the 5' RACE reads with MiXCR. The data contain under 1,000,000 distinct CDR3 sequences, approximately 35% of them singletons. The clonotype was recovered from a man aged 18 to 35 in good health. Source material: blood. V gene TRBV20-1 combines with J gene TRBJ2-6; D gene unclear. The CDR3 nucleotides read TGCAGTGCTTTCGACACCTCTGGGGCCAACGTCCTGACTTTC. Its protein product is CSAFDTSGANVLTF.